This TCR beta chain emerged from a study of CD8 T cells in ankylosing spondylitis. This clonotype was observed at least ten times. As the method for making TCR beta libraries, quantitative 5'-RACE with molecular barcodes was used. TCRdb re-analysed the 5' RACE reads in MiXCR, keeping a single row per CDR3 protein. This sample has about 340,000 distinct CDR3 sequences, with around 15% found just once. V was pared by 4 bases and J by 1 base, with 10 bases between. CDR1 and CDR2 from the germline V gene are LGHNA and YNFKEQ. This CDR3 contains 15 residues. The chain couples TRBV4-2 to TRBJ2-2; D might be TRBD2 (6 bases). The sequence came from a male donor with ankylosing spondylitis or in good health (not recorded which). The sequenced sample was blood, either unsorted or a sorted T cell fraction (not recorded which). As DNA, the CDR3 is TGTGCCAGCAGCCCGACCGGGGGGAACACCGGGGAGCTGTTTTTT. This encodes CASSPTGGNTGELFF.